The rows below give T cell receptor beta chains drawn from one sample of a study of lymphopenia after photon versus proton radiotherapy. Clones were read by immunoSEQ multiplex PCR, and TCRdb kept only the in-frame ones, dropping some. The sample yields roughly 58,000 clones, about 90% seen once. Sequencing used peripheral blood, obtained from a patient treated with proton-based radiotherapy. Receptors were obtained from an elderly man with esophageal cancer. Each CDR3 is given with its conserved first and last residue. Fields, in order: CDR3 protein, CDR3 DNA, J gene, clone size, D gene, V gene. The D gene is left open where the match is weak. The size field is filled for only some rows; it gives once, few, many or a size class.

CDR3 protein: CASSELSGNTIYF; CDR3 DNA: TGTGCCAGCAGTGAACTATCTGGAAACACCATATATTTT; J gene: TRBJ1-3; clone size: -; D gene: -; V gene: TRBV6-1
CDR3 protein: CASSYSRLGQPQHF; CDR3 DNA: TGTGCCAGCAGTTACAGTAGGTTAGGTCAGCCCCAGCATTTT; J gene: TRBJ1-5; clone size: -; D gene: -; V gene: TRBV6-9
CDR3 protein: CASSLEGGTGETQYF; CDR3 DNA: TGTGCCAGCAGCTTGGAAGGGGGGACGGGGGAGACCCAGTACTTC; J gene: TRBJ2-5; clone size: -; D gene: -; V gene: TRBV7-9
CDR3 protein: CASSPWASGVNTGELFF; CDR3 DNA: TGTGCCAGCAGCCCTTGGGCTAGCGGGGTGAACACCGGGGAGCTGTTTTTT; J gene: TRBJ2-2; clone size: -; D gene: TRBD2; V gene: TRBV7-9
CDR3 protein: CASSRDRAYEQYF; CDR3 DNA: TGTGCCAGCAGTAGGGACAGGGCCTACGAGCAGTACTTC; J gene: TRBJ2-7; clone size: -; D gene: TRBD1; V gene: TRBV6-1
CDR3 protein: CASSLNVGSGNTIYF; CDR3 DNA: TGTGCCAGCAGCTTAAATGTGGGGAGTGGAAACACCATATATTTT; J gene: TRBJ1-3; clone size: -; D gene: -; V gene: TRBV11-3
CDR3 protein: CASSPRGGIEQYF; CDR3 DNA: TGTGCCAGCAGCCCCAGGGGGGGGATCGAGCAGTACTTC; J gene: TRBJ2-7; clone size: -; D gene: -; V gene: TRBV7-9
CDR3 protein: CASSQVVAGVSNQPQHF; CDR3 DNA: TGCGCCAGCAGCCAAGTGGTGGCAGGGGTTAGCAATCAGCCCCAGCATTTT; J gene: TRBJ1-5; clone size: -; D gene: -; V gene: TRBV4-1
CDR3 protein: CSASEETQYF; CDR3 DNA: TGCAGTGCTAGTGAAGAGACCCAGTACTTC; J gene: TRBJ2-5; clone size: -; D gene: -; V gene: TRBV20-1
CDR3 protein: CASSQVSEGFQPQHF; CDR3 DNA: TGCGCCAGCAGCCAAGTCAGCGAGGGGTTTCAGCCCCAGCATTTT; J gene: TRBJ1-5; clone size: -; D gene: -; V gene: TRBV4-3
CDR3 protein: CASRPPGLSTEAFF; CDR3 DNA: TGTGCCAGCCGACCCCCGGGGTTAAGCACTGAAGCTTTCTTT; J gene: TRBJ1-1; clone size: -; D gene: -; V gene: TRBV7-2
CDR3 protein: CASSGTVDPFGQPQHF; CDR3 DNA: TGTGCCAGCAGTGGGACAGTCGACCCATTTGGGCAGCCCCAGCATTTT; J gene: TRBJ1-5; clone size: -; D gene: TRBD1; V gene: TRBV28
CDR3 protein: CASSFAGGDNSPLHF; CDR3 DNA: TGTGCCAGCAGCTTTGCAGGGGGAGATAATTCACCCCTCCACTTT; J gene: TRBJ1-6; clone size: -; D gene: TRBD1; V gene: TRBV11-1
CDR3 protein: CASSQSYSANYGYTF; CDR3 DNA: TGTGCCAGCTCACAGTCGTATTCGGCTAACTATGGCTACACCTTC; J gene: TRBJ1-2; clone size: -; D gene: -; V gene: TRBV18
CDR3 protein: CASSLGGDTDTQYF; CDR3 DNA: TGCGCCAGCAGCTTGGGAGGGGACACAGATACGCAGTATTTT; J gene: TRBJ2-3; clone size: -; D gene: -; V gene: TRBV5-1
CDR3 protein: CASSSYRGLDAFF; CDR3 DNA: TGTGCCAGCAGCTCCTACAGGGGTCTGGATGCTTTCTTT; J gene: TRBJ1-1; clone size: -; D gene: TRBD1; V gene: TRBV7-2
CDR3 protein: CASSQGETESTEAFF; CDR3 DNA: TGCGCCAGCAGCCAAGGAGAGACGGAGAGCACTGAAGCTTTCTTT; J gene: TRBJ1-1; clone size: -; D gene: -; V gene: TRBV4-3
CDR3 protein: CASSIPSGRWHTGELFF; CDR3 DNA: TGTGCCAGTAGTATCCCTAGCGGGAGGTGGCACACCGGGGAGCTGTTTTTT; J gene: TRBJ2-2; clone size: -; D gene: TRBD2; V gene: TRBV19
CDR3 protein: CASSSRLGPYEQYF; CDR3 DNA: TGTGCCAGCAGTTCTCGTCTAGGGCCTTACGAGCAGTACTTC; J gene: TRBJ2-7; clone size: -; D gene: -; V gene: TRBV27
CDR3 protein: CASSTLAGGTGELFF; CDR3 DNA: TGTGCCAGCAGTACCCTAGCGGGAGGAACCGGGGAGCTGTTTTTT; J gene: TRBJ2-2; clone size: -; D gene: TRBD2; V gene: TRBV2
CDR3 protein: CASSHGDSPLHF; CDR3 DNA: TGTGCCAGCTCCCACGGCGATTCACCCCTCCACTTT; J gene: TRBJ1-6; clone size: -; D gene: -; V gene: TRBV18
CDR3 protein: CASGFQGAGANVLTF; CDR3 DNA: TGTGCTAGTGGTTTTCAAGGCGCTGGGGCCAACGTCCTGACTTTC; J gene: TRBJ2-6; clone size: once; D gene: -; V gene: TRBV12-5
CDR3 protein: CASSRTSYGCTF; CDR3 DNA: TGTGCCAGCAGCCGGACATCGTATGGCTGCACCTTC; J gene: TRBJ1-2; clone size: -; D gene: -; V gene: TRBV7-9
CDR3 protein: CASSQELSRLYGYTF; CDR3 DNA: TGCGCCAGCAGCCAAGAGCTATCCCGGCTATATGGCTACACCTTC; J gene: TRBJ1-2; clone size: once; D gene: -; V gene: TRBV4-1
CDR3 protein: CASSARGQLGNTIYF; CDR3 DNA: TGTGCCAGCAGCGCAAGGGGACAGTTGGGAAACACCATATATTTT; J gene: TRBJ1-3; clone size: -; D gene: TRBD1; V gene: TRBV7-8
CDR3 protein: CASSLLGGRYSYTF; CDR3 DNA: TGTGCCAGCAGCTTGCTCGGGGGCCGTTATAGCTACACCTTC; J gene: TRBJ1-2; clone size: -; D gene: -; V gene: TRBV5-5
CDR3 protein: CASHSRGMNTEAFF; CDR3 DNA: TGTGCCAGTCATAGCAGGGGTATGAACACTGAAGCTTTCTTT; J gene: TRBJ1-1; clone size: -; D gene: -; V gene: TRBV19
CDR3 protein: CAWSVRTSGTDTQYF; CDR3 DNA: TGTGCCTGGAGTGTGCGGACTAGCGGTACAGATACGCAGTATTTT; J gene: TRBJ2-3; clone size: -; D gene: TRBD2; V gene: TRBV30
CDR3 protein: CASSESLAGGPGELFF; CDR3 DNA: TGTGCCAGCAGTGAATCGCTAGCGGGGGGGCCCGGGGAGCTGTTTTTT; J gene: TRBJ2-2; clone size: -; D gene: TRBD2; V gene: TRBV25-1
CDR3 protein: CASPPWAGGTDTQYF; CDR3 DNA: TGTGCCAGCCCCCCCTGGGCGGGGGGCACAGATACGCAGTATTTT; J gene: TRBJ2-3; clone size: -; D gene: TRBD2; V gene: TRBV5-4
CDR3 protein: CASSFGEGETQYF; CDR3 DNA: TGCGCCAGCAGTTTCGGGGAAGGAGAGACCCAGTACTTC; J gene: TRBJ2-5; clone size: -; D gene: -; V gene: TRBV10-2
CDR3 protein: CASTRSPAQNTGELFF; CDR3 DNA: TGTGCCAGTACCCGCTCCCCCGCACAAAACACCGGGGAGCTGTTTTTT; J gene: TRBJ2-2; clone size: -; D gene: -; V gene: TRBV19
CDR3 protein: CASSRGTDTQYF; CDR3 DNA: TGTGCCAGTAGTCGAGGCACAGATACGCAGTATTTT; J gene: TRBJ2-3; clone size: -; D gene: -; V gene: TRBV19
CDR3 protein: CASRRRQGALGYTF; CDR3 DNA: TGTGCCAGCAGGAGGCGACAGGGGGCGTTGGGCTACACCTTC; J gene: TRBJ1-2; clone size: -; D gene: TRBD1; V gene: TRBV2
CDR3 protein: CASSPKEAGTEAFF; CDR3 DNA: TGCGCCAGCAGCCCCAAGGAGGCGGGGACTGAAGCTTTCTTT; J gene: TRBJ1-1; clone size: -; D gene: -; V gene: TRBV5-1
CDR3 protein: CASSLDYTDTQYF; CDR3 DNA: TGTGCCAGCAGCTTGGACTACACAGATACGCAGTATTTT; J gene: TRBJ2-3; clone size: -; D gene: -; V gene: TRBV5-4
CDR3 protein: CASMKTAGGETQYF; CDR3 DNA: TGTGCCAGCATGAAGACGGCGGGGGGGGAGACCCAGTACTTC; J gene: TRBJ2-5; clone size: once; D gene: TRBD2; V gene: TRBV6-6
CDR3 protein: CASSFPDTQYF; CDR3 DNA: TGTGCCAGCAGCTTCCCAGATACGCAGTATTTT; J gene: TRBJ2-3; clone size: -; D gene: -; V gene: TRBV7-8
CDR3 protein: CASSLRDRGSNYGYTF; CDR3 DNA: TGTGCCAGCTCACTACGGGACAGGGGTTCTAACTATGGCTACACCTTC; J gene: TRBJ1-2; clone size: -; D gene: TRBD1; V gene: TRBV18
CDR3 protein: CASSQEISGHLSYNEQFF; CDR3 DNA: TGTGCCAGCAGCCAAGAAATCTCGGGACACCTTTCCTACAATGAGCAGTTCTTC; J gene: TRBJ2-1; clone size: once; D gene: -; V gene: TRBV14
CDR3 protein: CASSQLMGVTEAFF; CDR3 DNA: TGTGCCAGCAGCCAACTTATGGGGGTCACTGAAGCTTTCTTT; J gene: TRBJ1-1; clone size: -; D gene: -; V gene: TRBV11-2
CDR3 protein: CASSEAQGWNTEAFF; CDR3 DNA: TGTGCCAGCAGTGAAGCGCAGGGGTGGAACACTGAAGCTTTCTTT; J gene: TRBJ1-1; clone size: -; D gene: -; V gene: TRBV6-1
CDR3 protein: CASSPGQDTGELFF; CDR3 DNA: TGTGCCAGCAGCCCCGGACAGGACACCGGGGAGCTGTTTTTT; J gene: TRBJ2-2; clone size: -; D gene: TRBD1; V gene: TRBV7-9
CDR3 protein: CASSFDQAQETQYF; CDR3 DNA: TGCGCCAGCAGCTTCGACCAGGCCCAAGAGACCCAGTACTTC; J gene: TRBJ2-5; clone size: -; D gene: -; V gene: TRBV5-1
CDR3 protein: CASSLIGPGQGGSGELFF; CDR3 DNA: TGCGCCAGCAGCTTAATAGGTCCGGGACAGGGAGGCTCCGGGGAGCTGTTTTTT; J gene: TRBJ2-2; clone size: once; D gene: TRBD1; V gene: TRBV5-1
CDR3 protein: CASSQTGTLGSPLHF; CDR3 DNA: TGTGCCAGCAGTCAGACCGGGACTCTCGGTTCACCCCTCCACTTT; J gene: TRBJ1-6; clone size: -; D gene: -; V gene: TRBV25-1
CDR3 protein: CASSQERGANEKLFF; CDR3 DNA: TGTGCCAGCAGCCAAGAGAGAGGGGCTAATGAAAAACTGTTTTTT; J gene: TRBJ1-4; clone size: -; D gene: -; V gene: TRBV14
CDR3 protein: CASSPPTGITFHF; CDR3 DNA: TGTGCCAGCTCACCACCTACAGGGATTACCTTCCACTTT; J gene: TRBJ1-6; clone size: -; D gene: -; V gene: TRBV18
CDR3 protein: CASSLGPGENSPLHF; CDR3 DNA: TGCGCCAGCAGCTTGGGCCCGGGAGAGAATTCACCCCTCCACTTT; J gene: TRBJ1-6; clone size: -; D gene: -; V gene: TRBV5-1
CDR3 protein: CATSRDSAGRELFF; CDR3 DNA: TGTGCCACCAGCAGAGATTCTGCCGGCCGGGAGCTGTTTTTT; J gene: TRBJ2-2; clone size: -; D gene: -; V gene: TRBV15
CDR3 protein: CASSSTTGADGYTF; CDR3 DNA: TGTGCCAGCAGCTCTACAACAGGGGCGGATGGCTACACCTTC; J gene: TRBJ1-2; clone size: -; D gene: TRBD1; V gene: TRBV9